This record covers a single T cell receptor beta chain. Treatment meaning: roughly 18 received Ad26.COV2.S at low or high dose, single or two shots; several received placebo; per-sample allocation not given. Each sample was drawn 63 days after the first injection (of vaccine or placebo). TCRdb keeps only in-frame clones here, not all; method: immunoSEQ multiplex PCR. The table records around 370,000 clones, approximately 85% of them present only once. The V gene lost 8 bases and the J gene lost 3 bases, with 5 bases spanning the gap. The V gene's germline CDR1 is ENHRY and CDR2 SYGVKD. This CDR3 spans 10 amino acids. The sample is drawn from a study of Ad26.COV2.S vaccination and SARS-CoV-2 variants. In the study overall: Among those in the COV1001 Ad26.COV2.S trial arm was the donor. Administration of Ad26.COV2.S was intramuscular, either once or twice 56 days apart.

The chain links TRBV10-3 to TRBJ2-7, with D hard to call. This TCR derives from a person between 18 and 65 years old who received the Ad26.COV2.S COVID-19 vaccine or a placebo. The material sequenced was peripheral blood, taken in a trial of Ad26.COV2.S vaccine versus placebo. The CDR3 bases are TGTGCCATCGGTAACTACGAGCAGTACTTC. Translation: CAIGNYEQYF.